The present entry profiles one T cell receptor beta chain with its context. The antigen it binds to is not known. No per-base quality is available; no much larger clone lies one base away. Sequencing of the TRB variable region was done with the immunoSEQ hsTCRB v3.0 assay at survey level resolution. The target sequencing depth for TRB was about 40,000-55,000 T-cell genomes per sample. Pooled TRB libraries were sequenced on an Illumina MiSeq with a v3 150-cycle kit. The published analysis was carried out like this. Analysis of repertoires was carried out in R inside a reproducible Nextflow workflow spanning QC, data transformation and analysis. LymphoSeq2, an R package for AIRR-Seq data exploration, was used to implement custom analyses. A handful of samples that produced fewer than 5000 total TRB sequences were removed, so approximately 190 HIV repertoires were analyzed. Among the approximately 200 retained HIV repertoires, 59 were collected before ART initiation and fewer than 150 were collected after ART initiation. Each repertoire was downsampled to 5000 TRB nucleotide sequences, and summary statistics were averaged across 100 downsampling iterations. The analysis kept only TRB sequences whose CDR3 regions were at least seven amino acids long. A Shannon entropy-derived clonality score and the Gini coefficient were used to measure diversity. In the repertoire networks, any two of the top 5000 CDR3 amino acid sequences were linked whenever the two sequences differed by an edit distance of one. Antigen specificity groups and MHC restriction were predicted for TRB CDR3 amino acid sequences with GLIPH2. CDR3 amino acid sequences were matched against VDJdb and McPAS-TCR to flag known CMV, EBV, HIV or tissue antigen associations. Pre-ART, post-ART and control groups were compared with Wilcoxon signed-rank tests and Holm-Bonferroni correction. Held by TCRdb, this immuneACCESS table contains in-frame sequences only and omits some clones. Under half of the omission traces to an unresolved V gene where checked; the cause of the rest is unknown. Clonal size and the V and J genes are those of that table, whereas D and trimming came from the DNA. For this sample there are about 20,000 clones; around 92% appear just once. The ten largest make up around 7% of the sample.

To be included, a participant needed at least one PBMC sample from before ART initiation plus at least two post-ART samples. All participants with HIV were treated in the United States of America. Before DNA extraction, cryopreserved samples of about 1-11 million PBMC were thawed and then washed. At the time of the earliest PBMC sample, participants with HIV were aged between about 20 and 54 years. PBMC samples from each participant spanned 1-4 timepoints before ART initiation and 2-8 timepoints after ART initiation, with a median of 7 samples. For every participant, serial HIV viral load, CD4+ T-cell count, ART history and demographic data were obtained. A Qiagen kit on a QIAcube was used to extract genomic DNA from unsorted PBMC, with samples processed in batches of 12. Unmatched junction bases come to 11, with V trimmed by 3 bases and J by 11 bases. From the cysteine through the phenylalanine, the CDR3 covers 15 amino acids. The kept DNA is CDR3 alone, 45 bases in frame from the first base. Based on the germline V gene (reference sequence), the CDR1 and CDR2 sequences are GTSNPN and SVGIG.

The data were taken from a study of long-term antiretroviral therapy in people with HIV (dated 2022 in TCRdb). About the investigation overall: The earliest samples were collected roughly a decade before the 2015 WHO recommendation for immediate ART, at a time when ART was usually postponed until CD4 counts fell. This retrospective serial study examined whether starting ART and sustained HIV suppression were associated with changes in the composition and diversity of the TRB repertoire in peripheral blood. A total of 192 cryopreserved PBMC samples were contributed to the cohort by 30 adults with confirmed HIV infection, with samples collected serially over a mean of around 6 years (range 1-12). Among the roughly 30 participants with HIV, eleven to twelve were female. Test extractions of a monoclonal T-cell line alongside some 35 polyclonal samples showed no cross-contamination during QIAcube processing. Broader findings and caveats from the paper: Limited PBMC availability meant only the TCR beta chain was sequenced, without alpha chain pairing. The samples were dated from the mid-2000s to the late 2010s, and the ART regimens that were used may be less effective than current ART regimens. Compared with controls, HIV repertoires had narrower CDR3 length ranges, and the network structure pointed to an antigen-experienced repertoire that shifted only slightly toward naive after ART. Expanded TRB clones identified before ART initiation dominated the repertoire at all time points, although this dominance fluctuated and declined in many PLHIV after ART. ART initiation was associated with a significant increase in TRB diversity, but diversity stayed significantly below transplant donor controls even after long-term ART. Because pre-ART samples had limited cell numbers, unsorted PBMC were profiled rather than sorted CD4+ and CD8+ T cells. No data were available on ART adherence, viral resistance or therapy changes, limiting inferences about post-ART repertoire changes.

This sequence uses TRBV30 and TRBJ1-6, and TRBD1 matches 9 of the central bases. This receptor was taken from a woman in her 50s with HIV. This specimen consisted of unsorted PBMCs, obtained 4.4 years after starting antiretroviral therapy. The CDR3 region has the sequence CAWRRNRGQGAPLHF. The DNA sequence is as follows: TGTGCCTGGAGGAGGAACAGGGGGCAAGGGGCACCCCTCCACTTT.